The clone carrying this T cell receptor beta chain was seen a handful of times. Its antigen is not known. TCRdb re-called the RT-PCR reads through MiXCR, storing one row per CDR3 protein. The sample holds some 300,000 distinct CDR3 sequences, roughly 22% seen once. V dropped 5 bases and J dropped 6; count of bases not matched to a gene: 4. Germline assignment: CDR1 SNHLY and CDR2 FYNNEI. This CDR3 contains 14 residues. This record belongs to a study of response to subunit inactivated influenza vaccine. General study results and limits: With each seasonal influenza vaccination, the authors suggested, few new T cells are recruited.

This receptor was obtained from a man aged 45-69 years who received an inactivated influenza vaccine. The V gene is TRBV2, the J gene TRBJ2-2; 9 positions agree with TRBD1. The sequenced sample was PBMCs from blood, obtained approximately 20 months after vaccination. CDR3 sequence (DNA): TGTGCCAGCAGTCGGGACAGGGAAGCCGGGGAGCTGTTTTTT. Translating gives CASSRDREAGELFF.